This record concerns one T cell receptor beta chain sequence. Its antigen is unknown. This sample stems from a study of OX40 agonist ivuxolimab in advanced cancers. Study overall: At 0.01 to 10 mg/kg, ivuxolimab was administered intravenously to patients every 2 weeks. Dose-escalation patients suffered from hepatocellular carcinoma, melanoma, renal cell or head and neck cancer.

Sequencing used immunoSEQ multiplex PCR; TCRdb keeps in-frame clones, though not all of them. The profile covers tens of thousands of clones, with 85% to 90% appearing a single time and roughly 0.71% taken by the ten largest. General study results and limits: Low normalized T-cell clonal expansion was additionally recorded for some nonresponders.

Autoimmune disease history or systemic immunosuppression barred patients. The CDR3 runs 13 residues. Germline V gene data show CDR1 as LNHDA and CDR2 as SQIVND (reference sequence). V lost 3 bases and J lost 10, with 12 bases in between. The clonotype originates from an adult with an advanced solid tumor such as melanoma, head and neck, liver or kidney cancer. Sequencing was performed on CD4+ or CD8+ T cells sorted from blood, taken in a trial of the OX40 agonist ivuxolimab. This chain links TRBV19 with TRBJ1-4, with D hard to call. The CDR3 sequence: CASSIGPNRKLFF. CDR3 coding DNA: TGTGCCAGTAGTATTGGTCCGAACCGAAAACTGTTTTTT.